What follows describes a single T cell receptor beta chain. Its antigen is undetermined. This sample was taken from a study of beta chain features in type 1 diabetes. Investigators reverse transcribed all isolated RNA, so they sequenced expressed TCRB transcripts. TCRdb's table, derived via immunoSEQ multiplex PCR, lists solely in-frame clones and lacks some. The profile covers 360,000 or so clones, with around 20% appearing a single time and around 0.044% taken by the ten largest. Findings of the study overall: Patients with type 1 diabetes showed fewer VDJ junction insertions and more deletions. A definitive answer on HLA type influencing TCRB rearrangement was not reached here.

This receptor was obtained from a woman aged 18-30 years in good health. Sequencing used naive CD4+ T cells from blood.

In DNA, the CDR3 is TGTGCCAGCTCTCGCGGGGGCCGCTCCTACAATGAGCAGTTCTTC. Translation gives CASSRGGRSYNEQFF. The genes are TRBV18 and TRBJ2-1; the D gene is possibly TRBD2 (7 bases). The V gene lost 6 bases and the J gene lost 0 bases, with 12 bases spanning the gap. CDR1 is KGHSH and CDR2 is LQKENI in the germline V gene. This CDR3 contains 15 residues. Drawing the rest from reference TRBV18 and TRBJ2-1, the complete variable domain is NAGVMQNPRHLVRRRGQEARLRCSPMKGHSHVYWYRQLPEEGLKFMVYLQKENIIDESGMPKERFSAEFPKEGPSILRIQQVVRGDSAAYFCASSRGGRSYNEQFFGPGTRLTVL.